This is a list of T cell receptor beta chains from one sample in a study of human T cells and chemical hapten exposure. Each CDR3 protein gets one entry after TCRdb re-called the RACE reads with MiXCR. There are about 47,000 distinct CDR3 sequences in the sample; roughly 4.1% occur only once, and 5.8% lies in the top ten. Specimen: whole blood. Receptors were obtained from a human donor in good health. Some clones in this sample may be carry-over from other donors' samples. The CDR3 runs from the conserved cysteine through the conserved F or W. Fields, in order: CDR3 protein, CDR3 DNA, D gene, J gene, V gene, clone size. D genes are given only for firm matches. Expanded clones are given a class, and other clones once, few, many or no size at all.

CDR3: CASSITSGSYNEQFF
DNA: TGCGCCAGCAGCATAACTAGCGGGTCCTACAATGAGCAGTTCTTC
D: TRBD2
J: TRBJ2-1
V: TRBV5-1
size: -

CDR3: CASSQGSGPRNIQYF
DNA: TGTGCCAGCAGCCAAGGGAGCGGCCCGAGGAACATTCAGTACTTC
D: -
J: TRBJ2-4
V: TRBV3-1
size: -

CDR3: CASRKSGYNSPLHF
DNA: TGTGCCAGCAGAAAGAGCGGATATAATTCACCCCTCCACTTT
D: -
J: TRBJ1-6
V: TRBV14
size: many

CDR3: CAISVLGGDNEQFF
DNA: TGTGCCATCAGTGTCTTGGGGGGAGACAATGAGCAGTTCTTC
D: -
J: TRBJ2-1
V: TRBV10-3
size: many

CDR3: CAWAGQQNQPQHF
DNA: TGTGCCTGGGCGGGACAGCAAAATCAGCCCCAGCATTTT
D: TRBD1
J: TRBJ1-5
V: TRBV30
size: few

CDR3: CSGYRVSSYEQYF
DNA: TGCAGCGGATACAGGGTTAGCTCCTACGAGCAGTACTTC
D: -
J: TRBJ2-7
V: TRBV29-1
size: many

CDR3: CASSLKTDRGYEQYF
DNA: TGTGCCAGCAGTTTAAAGACGGACAGGGGCTACGAGCAGTACTTC
D: TRBD1
J: TRBJ2-7
V: TRBV12-3/TRBV12-4
size: few

CDR3: CATGRDRGRDEQYF
DNA: TGTGCCACCGGGAGGGATCGGGGTCGGGACGAGCAGTACTTC
D: TRBD2
J: TRBJ2-7
V: TRBV15
size: few

CDR3: CAISESRGDGYGYTF
DNA: TGTGCCATCAGTGAGTCGAGGGGGGACGGATATGGCTACACCTTC
D: -
J: TRBJ1-2
V: TRBV10-3
size: many

CDR3: CASSGGQPNSPLHF
DNA: TGTGCCAGCAGTGGGGGACAGCCGAATTCACCCCTCCACTTT
D: TRBD1
J: TRBJ1-6
V: TRBV6-6
size: many

CDR3: CSAVAGGNTDTQYF
DNA: TGCAGCGCTGTAGCGGGAGGGAATACAGATACGCAGTATTTT
D: TRBD2
J: TRBJ2-3
V: TRBV29-1
size: many

CDR3: CASSQDSGTVMTQPQHF
DNA: TGTGCCAGCAGCCAAGATTCCGGGACAGTTATGACCCAGCCCCAGCATTTT
D: TRBD1
J: TRBJ1-5
V: TRBV4-2
size: many

CDR3: CASRPVQVSVNSPLHF
DNA: TGTGCCAGCAGGCCCGTTCAGGTTTCGGTGAATTCACCCCTCCACTTT
D: -
J: TRBJ1-6
V: TRBV28
size: -

CDR3: CASSSLGWFF
DNA: TGTGCCAGCAGTTCCCTGGGGTGGTTCTTC
D: -
J: TRBJ2-1
V: TRBV28
size: -

CDR3: CASSRFLAAQYEQFF
DNA: TGTGCCAGCAGCCGTTTTCTGGCGGCCCAATATGAGCAGTTCTTC
D: -
J: TRBJ2-1
V: TRBV5-4
size: few

CDR3: CASSPSLAGQETQYF
DNA: TGCGCCAGCAGCCCCTCCCTAGCGGGACAGGAGACCCAGTACTTC
D: TRBD2
J: TRBJ2-5
V: TRBV5-1
size: many

CDR3: CASSSSGLAVAADTQYF
DNA: TGTGCCAGCAGTTCCAGCGGACTAGCGGTTGCAGCAGATACGCAGTATTTT
D: TRBD2
J: TRBJ2-3
V: TRBV28
size: few

CDR3: CASSSSGGSEKLFF
DNA: TGTGCCAGCAGTTCGTCCGGGGGGAGTGAAAAACTGTTTTTT
D: -
J: TRBJ1-4
V: TRBV28
size: many

CDR3: CATSDRDRFPSDEQFF
DNA: TGTGCCACCAGTGACCGGGACAGGTTCCCTTCCGATGAGCAGTTCTTC
D: TRBD1
J: TRBJ2-1
V: TRBV24-1
size: few

CDR3: CASSPQDTQYF
DNA: TGTGCCAGCTCACCACAAGATACGCAGTATTTT
D: -
J: TRBJ2-3
V: TRBV18
size: medium-sized

CDR3: CASSLGGANYNSPLHF
DNA: TGTGCCAGCAGTTTAGGCGGGGCAAATTATAATTCACCCCTCCACTTT
D: -
J: TRBJ1-6
V: TRBV12-3/TRBV12-4
size: many

CDR3: CASSLGWGAAIEQFF
DNA: TGCGCCAGCAGCCTTGGATGGGGGGCGGCAATTGAGCAGTTCTTC
D: -
J: TRBJ2-1
V: TRBV5-1
size: many

CDR3: CASSSPGEGRETQYF
DNA: TGTGCCAGCAGCTCACCGGGGGAAGGGCGAGAGACCCAGTACTTC
D: -
J: TRBJ2-5
V: TRBV5-4
size: -

CDR3: CASGQISDTQYF
DNA: TGTGCCAGCGGACAGATTTCGGATACGCAGTATTTT
D: -
J: TRBJ2-3
V: TRBV3-1
size: many

CDR3: CATSDLPSGSLTDTQYF
DNA: TGTGCCACCAGTGATTTGCCTAGCGGGAGCCTCACAGATACGCAGTATTTT
D: TRBD2
J: TRBJ2-3
V: TRBV24-1
size: few

CDR3: CASSPDYYINEQFF
DNA: TGTGCCAGCTCACCGGATTACTATATCAATGAGCAGTTCTTC
D: -
J: TRBJ2-1
V: TRBV18
size: few

CDR3: CASSLEGSGTKGYTF
DNA: TGCGCCAGCAGCTTGGAAGGGTCAGGGACGAAGGGCTACACCTTC
D: -
J: TRBJ1-2
V: TRBV5-1
size: many

CDR3: CSAGARGLNDGYTF
DNA: TGCAGTGCGGGGGCCCGGGGGCTGAACGATGGCTACACCTTC
D: -
J: TRBJ1-2
V: TRBV20-1
size: many

CDR3: CASSLEGGGPMFTDTQYF
DNA: TGCGCCAGCAGCTTGGAAGGGGGAGGGCCTATGTTCACAGATACGCAGTATTTT
D: -
J: TRBJ2-3
V: TRBV5-1
size: few

CDR3: CAIGQGSGSEQYF
DNA: TGTGCCATAGGACAGGGTAGTGGTAGCGAGCAGTACTTC
D: TRBD1
J: TRBJ2-7
V: TRBV10-3
size: few

CDR3: CASSDTGLHEQYF
DNA: TGCGCCAGCAGTGACACTGGGCTGCACGAGCAGTACTTC
D: -
J: TRBJ2-7
V: TRBV10-2
size: -

CDR3: CASSALTDTQYF
DNA: TGTGCCAGCAGTGCCCTCACAGATACGCAGTATTTT
D: -
J: TRBJ2-3
V: TRBV28
size: many

CDR3: CSVGPSGRAETQYF
DNA: TGCAGCGTTGGCCCTAGCGGGAGAGCAGAGACCCAGTACTTC
D: TRBD2
J: TRBJ2-5
V: TRBV29-1
size: few

CDR3: CASSLQGESYEQYF
DNA: TGCGCCAGCAGCTTACAGGGTGAATCCTACGAGCAGTACTTC
D: -
J: TRBJ2-7
V: TRBV5-1
size: -

CDR3: CASSRGTTGFEQYF
DNA: TGTGCCAGCAGCCGGGGAACGACAGGTTTTGAGCAGTACTTC
D: -
J: TRBJ2-7
V: TRBV3-1
size: many

CDR3: CSVPAGRGENTEAFF
DNA: TGCAGCGTCCCCGCGGGCAGGGGTGAGAACACTGAAGCTTTCTTT
D: -
J: TRBJ1-1
V: TRBV29-1
size: -